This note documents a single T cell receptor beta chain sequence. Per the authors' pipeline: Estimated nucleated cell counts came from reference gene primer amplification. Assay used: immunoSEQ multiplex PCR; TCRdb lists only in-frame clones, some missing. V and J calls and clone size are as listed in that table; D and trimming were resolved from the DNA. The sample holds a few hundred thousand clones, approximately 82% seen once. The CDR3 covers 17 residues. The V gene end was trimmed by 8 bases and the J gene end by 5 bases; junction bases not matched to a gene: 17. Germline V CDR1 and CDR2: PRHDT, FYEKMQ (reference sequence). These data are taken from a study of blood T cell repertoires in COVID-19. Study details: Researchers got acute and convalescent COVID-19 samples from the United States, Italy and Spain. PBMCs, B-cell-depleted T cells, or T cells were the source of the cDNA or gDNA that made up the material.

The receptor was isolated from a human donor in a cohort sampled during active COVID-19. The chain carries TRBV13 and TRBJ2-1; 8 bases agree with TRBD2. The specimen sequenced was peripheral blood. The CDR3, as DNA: TGTGCCAGCCAGGGCCGAGCGGGAGAAGCATACCACAATGAGCAGTTCTTC. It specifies CASQGRAGEAYHNEQFF.